These 25 T cell receptor beta chains originate from one sample sequenced in a study of blood T cell repertoires in COVID-19. Some clones are missing from TCRdb's copy, which holds only in-frame ones; the method was immunoSEQ multiplex PCR. The profile shows 200,000 to 300,000 clones, roughly 86% of them singletons. Sequencing was performed on PBMCs or T cells enriched from blood (not recorded which). The origin of the receptors is a young woman who had recovered from COVID-19.

The chain is built from TRBV7-3 and TRBJ1-2; 7 bases fit TRBD1. CDR3 length: 14 amino acids. Trimming at V came to 8 bases and at J to 6 bases, leaving 12 bases not matched to a gene. Germline V gives CDR1 SGHTA, CDR2 FQGTGA. The CDR3 DNA reads TGTGCCAGCTCCTCAACTACAGGGGTGGATGGCTACACCTTC. Translation gives CASSSTTGVDGYTF. Combining the CDR3 with reference TRBV7-3 and TRBJ1-2 gives the whole variable domain GAGVSQTPSNKVTEKGKYVELRCDPISGHTALYWYRQSLGQGPEFLIYFQGTGAADDSGLPNDRFFAVRPEGSVSTLKIQRTERGDSAVYLCASSSTTGVDGYTFGSGTRLTVV.

This sequence joins TRBV27 and TRBJ2-1; 9 bases are shared with TRBD1. Germline V gene sequence: CDR1 MNHEY, CDR2 SMNVEV (reference sequence). The CDR3 runs 15 residues. V gave up 5 bases and J gave up 8 bases; unmatched junction bases: 10. CDR3 amino acids: CASSPQGAGSYEQFF. The CDR3, as DNA: TGTGCCAGCAGTCCACAGGGGGCCGGGAGCTATGAGCAGTTCTTC.

This clone was picked up a small number of times. V and J are TRBV27 and TRBJ2-1; maybe TRBD2 (6 bases). The V end was cut by 5 bases, the J end by 2 bases, with 16 bases between. The CDR3 length is 16 residues. Germline lookup yields CDR1 MNHEY and CDR2 SMNVEV (reference sequence). The DNA for the CDR3 is TGTGCCAGCAGTCCCCCGGGCGGGACCCCCTACAATGAGCAGTTCTTC. The encoded protein is CASSPPGGTPYNEQFF.

V gene TRBV6-6 combines with J gene TRBJ1-2; 9 bases map to TRBD1. The CDR3 contains 11 residues. With 6 bases clipped from V and 12 bases from J, the junction kept 5 bases outside the gene matches. Germline V gene data show CDR1 as MNHNY and CDR2 as SVGAGI (reference sequence). CDR3 sequence reads: CASRGQGPNTF. The CDR3 bases are TGTGCCAGCAGGGGACAGGGCCCGAACACCTTC.

This clone occurred a few times. This chain's CDR3 is CASGTSGGTDTQYF. The CDR3 nucleotides read TGTGCCAGCGGGACTAGCGGGGGCACAGATACGCAGTATTTT. The chain combines TRBV7-9 with TRBJ2-3; the match to TRBD2 covers 13 bases. The germline V gene has CDR1 SEHNR and CDR2 FQNEAQ (reference sequence). With V trimmed by 8 bases and J by 1 base, 0 bases remained unmatched. CDR3 length: 14 amino acids. Together with reference TRBV7-9 and TRBJ2-3, the CDR3 gives the full variable domain: DTGVSQNPRHKITKRGQNVTFRCDPISEHNRLYWYRQTLGQGPEFLTYFQNEAQLEKSRLLSDRFSAERPKGSFSTLEIQRTEQGDSAMYLCASGTSGGTDTQYFGPGTRLTVL.

This chain uses TRBV10-1 with TRBJ2-1, with 9 bases identical to TRBD2. Germline CDR1 reads WNHNN; CDR2 reads SYGVQD (reference sequence). The CDR3 extends over 14 amino acids. With V trimmed by 2 bases and J by 8 bases, 4 bases remained unmatched. For the CDR3, the DNA is TGCGCCAGCAGTGAGGGGCGGGGGGGCGATGAGCAGTTCTTC. Amino acids: CASSEGRGGDEQFF.

This clone was seen only a few times. The V gene is TRBV5-1, the J gene TRBJ2-1; D uncertain. The ends were cut back, 0 bases at V and 6 bases at J, with 13 bases in the middle. There are 15 residues in the CDR3. CDR1 is SGHRS, CDR2 YFSETQ, per germline. The CDR3 sequence: CASSLDGSLRNEQFF. The CDR3 bases are TGCGCCAGCAGCTTGGACGGGTCCCTTCGCAATGAGCAGTTCTTC.

The V call is TRBV14, the J call TRBJ1-1; D is undetermined. This CDR3 has 15 residues. Germline CDR1 reads SGHDN; CDR2 reads FVKESK. Trimming removed 0 bases from V and 0 bases from J, with 8 bases in between. CDR3 loop: CASSQDEYMNTEAFF. The DNA of the CDR3 is TGTGCCAGCAGCCAAGATGAGTATATGAACACTGAAGCTTTCTTT.

This chain joins TRBV7-8 and TRBJ1-3; no clear D gene. The germline CDR1 and CDR2 sequences are SGHVS and FQNEAQ. This CDR3 region has 15 residues. V dropped 1 base and J dropped 0 bases, with 7 bases sitting between them. CDR3 protein: CASSLGRYSGNTIYF. The CDR3 DNA sequence: TGTGCCAGCAGCTTAGGGCGGTACTCTGGAAACACCATATATTTT.

The rearrangement uses TRBV11-3 and TRBJ2-3; 11 nucleotides agree with TRBD2. The CDR3 loop spans 16 amino acids. Germline lookup yields CDR1 SGHNT and CDR2 YENEEA. The V and J ends lost 1 base and 4 bases, in that order; junction bases with no gene match: 4. CDR3 DNA sequence: TGTGCCAGCAGCTTAGGCCTAGCGGGGGGTGCAGATACGCAGTATTTT. Protein product: CASSLGLAGGADTQYF. Looking up the rest from reference TRBV11-3 and TRBJ2-3 gives the full variable domain: EAGVVQSPRYKIIEKKQPVAFWCNPISGHNTLYWYLQNLGQGPELLIRYENEEAVDDSQLPKDRFSAERLKGVDSTLKIQPAELGDSAVYLCASSLGLAGGADTQYFGPGTRLTVL.

This chain joins TRBV5-1 and TRBJ2-7; a weak D match, TRBD1 (5 bases). The CDR3 loop spans 15 amino acids. Trimming removed 0 bases at V and 4 bases at J, with 14 bases between. Germline V gives CDR1 SGHRS, CDR2 YFSETQ. The CDR3 reads CASSLADGHGYEQYF. Written as DNA, the CDR3 is TGCGCCAGCAGCTTGGCCGACGGACATGGGTACGAGCAGTACTTC.

This clone turned up a few times. This chain links TRBV19 with TRBJ1-1; possibly TRBD1 for D (6 bases). The length of the CDR3 is 14 residues. CDR1 and CDR2 from the germline V gene are LNHDA and SQIVND (reference sequence). The ends were cut back, 5 bases at V and 4 bases at J, with 14 bases in the middle. CDR3 DNA sequence: TGTGCCAGTAGTCAGGGGCGCCCCAGCACTGAAGCTTTCTTT. This encodes CASSQGRPSTEAFF.

This chain uses TRBV13 with TRBJ2-5, with 8 bases identical to TRBD2. CDR3 length equals 14 residues. CDR1 PRHDT and CDR2 FYEKMQ come from the germline V gene (reference sequence). The J segment lost 7 bases and the V segment lost 5 bases, leaving 9 bases of the junction unmatched. DNA of the CDR3: TGTGCCAGCAGCCCGGGACTAGTTTTTGGGACCCAGTACTTC. This translates into CASSPGLVFGTQYF.

The rearrangement joins TRBV30 to TRBJ1-5; TRBD1 matches at 7 bases. The CDR3 is made up of 14 amino acids. V shed 0 bases, J shed 7 bases, and the junction held 6 bases outside the gene matches. Germline CDR1 GTSNPN, CDR2 SVGIG (reference sequence). The CDR3 is CAWSVLGGRQPQHF. CDR3 DNA sequence: TGTGCCTGGAGTGTATTAGGGGGCAGGCAGCCCCAGCATTTT.

The chain couples TRBV12-3 or TRBV12-4 to TRBJ2-1; D possibly corresponds to TRBD1 (6 bases). The CDR3 is made up of 13 amino acids. The ends were cut back, 1 base at V and 9 bases at J, with 10 bases in the middle. DNA of the CDR3: TGTGCCAGCAGTTTAGGGACAGTTGGTGAGCAGTTCTTC. Translating it yields CASSLGTVGEQFF.

This chain connects TRBV6-5 to TRBJ1-5, with 9 bases aligning to TRBD1. In germline, CDR1 is MNHEY, CDR2 SVGAGI. Germline trimming cut 2 bases from V and 8 bases from J; bases unmatched to any gene: 4. The CDR3 length is 14 residues. The CDR3 loop is CASSYTGGMEPQHF. The CDR3 nucleotides are TGTGCCAGCAGTTACACAGGGGGCATGGAGCCCCAGCATTTT.

The chain couples TRBV7-2 to TRBJ2-1; D is unclear. This CDR3 spans 13 amino acids. Between the trimmed V and J ends, which lost 5 bases and 7 bases, there was a span of 12 bases. Germline V gives CDR1 SGHTA, CDR2 FQGNSA. The CDR3 DNA sequence: TGTGCCAGCAGCCCTATCCTAGGAAATGAGCAGTTCTTC. Amino acids: CASSPILGNEQFF. Full variable domain (remainder filled in from reference TRBV7-2 and TRBJ2-1): GAGVSQSPSNKVTEKGKDVELRCDPISGHTALYWYRQSLGQGLEFLIYFQGNSAPDKSGLPSDRFSAERTGGSVSTLTIQRTQQEDSAVYLCASSPILGNEQFFGPGTRLTVL.

The rearrangement uses TRBV4-3 and TRBJ2-5, with D maybe TRBD2 (5 bases). Trimming removed 5 bases from V and 5 bases from J, with 18 bases in between. The V gene's germline CDR1 is LGHNA and CDR2 YSLEER. CDR3 size: 15 residues. The CDR3 loop reads CASSEGLAPAETQYF. The CDR3 DNA follows: TGCGCCAGCAGCGAAGGGCTAGCCCCCGCGGAGACCCAGTACTTC.

V and J are TRBV5-4 and TRBJ2-6, with TRBD1 matching 10 bases. The CDR3 consists of 17 residues. Germline lookup yields CDR1 SGHNT and CDR2 YYREEE (reference sequence). Trimming removed 4 bases from V and 2 bases from J; junction bases left unmatched: 6. CDR3 DNA: TGTGCCAGCAGCCCGACAGGGGGCGCGACTGGGGCCAACGTCCTGACTTTC. Translated: CASSPTGGATGANVLTF.

V and J are TRBV9 and TRBJ1-1, with D unclear. Germline V gene sequence: CDR1 SGDLS, CDR2 YYNGEE. The CDR3 extends over 14 amino acids. Trimming removed 1 base at V and 5 bases at J, with 12 bases between. The DNA for the CDR3 is TGTGCCAGCAGCGTATCTCGTGTCGGGACTGAAGCTTTCTTT. Its translation: CASSVSRVGTEAFF.

The genes are TRBV28 and TRBJ2-5; 10 bases map to TRBD1. From germline, CDR1 is MDHEN and CDR2 SYDVKM. J lost 2 bases, V lost 1 base, and 4 bases had no gene match. This CDR3 is 16 amino acids long. The CDR3: CASSLSGTGAQETQYF. The DNA for the CDR3 is TGTGCCAGCAGTTTATCGGGGACAGGGGCTCAAGAGACCCAGTACTTC.

The chain links TRBV28 to TRBJ2-6; possibly TRBD1 for D (6 bases). This CDR3 has 14 amino acids. Germline V gene lookup returns CDR1 MDHEN and CDR2 SYDVKM. V was trimmed by 6 bases and J by 0 bases, leaving 6 bases between them. The CDR3 sequence is CASRDSSGANVLTF. As DNA, the CDR3 is TGTGCCAGCAGGGACAGCTCTGGGGCCAACGTCCTGACTTTC.

The rearrangement links TRBV7-6 to TRBJ2-7; D is ambiguous. The V and J ends lost 6 bases and 6 bases respectively, with 21 bases between them. CDR1 is SGHVS and CDR2 is FNYEAQ in the germline V gene. The CDR3 covers 15 residues. The CDR3 DNA is TGTGCCAGCAGTTACACCTACGCCCCTACGGGCGAGCAGTACTTC. It yields the protein CASSYTYAPTGEQYF.

This chain links TRBV19 with TRBJ1-3; tentative D call: TRBD1 (6 bases). CDR3 length equals 15 residues. Germline values: CDR1 LNHDA, CDR2 SQIVND (reference sequence). Trimming pared 5 bases from V and 0 bases from J, leaving 11 bases between. The DNA for the CDR3 is TGTGCCAGTAGTGAGCAGGGGTTCTCTGGAAACACCATATATTTT. Protein sequence: CASSEQGFSGNTIYF.

The V gene is TRBV5-5, the J gene TRBJ2-3; TRBD2 might be the D (5 bases). The V gene lost 1 base and the J gene lost 4 bases, with 7 bases spanning the gap. CDR3 size: 13 residues. Germline V gene lookup returns CDR1 SGHKS and CDR2 YYEKEE (reference sequence). CDR3 nucleotides: TGTGCCAGCAGCTTGAGCGGCTCAGATACGCAGTATTTT. This translates into CASSLSGSDTQYF.